This T cell receptor beta chain derives from a study of a mutant IDH1 vaccine in newly diagnosed glioma. Study overall: Visits designated V12 and V13 were conducted at weeks 35 and 47, respectively.

Data came from immunoSEQ multiplex PCR; TCRdb stores just in-frame clones and leaves some out. Here the sample spans 50,000 to 70,000 clones, 86% being singletons. Time point noted: week 35, safety follow-up. One vaccine dose held 300 ug of mutant IDH1 20-mer peptide and came with topical imiquimod. Each patient was administered eight vaccinations, scheduled in weeks 1, 3, 5, 7, 11, 15, 19 and 23. The CDR3 has 13 residues. V dropped 2 bases and J dropped 5; count of bases not matched to a gene: 3. CDR1 and CDR2 from the germline V gene are KGHSH and LQKENI. Findings and caveats of the study: Whatever changes occurred in top peripheral T cell clonotypes seemed unrelated to pseudoprogression.

With regard to this clone: Its antigen is as yet unknown.

The sequencing used PBMCs, collected from a glioma patient whose treatment included an IDH1 peptide vaccine. The chain links TRBV18 to TRBJ2-7, with 7 bases aligning to TRBD2. The source is a man aged 40-49 years with glioma. In DNA, the CDR3 is TGTGCCAGCTCACCAGGGCTAGCGGACGAGCAGTACTTC. It specifies CASSPGLADEQYF.